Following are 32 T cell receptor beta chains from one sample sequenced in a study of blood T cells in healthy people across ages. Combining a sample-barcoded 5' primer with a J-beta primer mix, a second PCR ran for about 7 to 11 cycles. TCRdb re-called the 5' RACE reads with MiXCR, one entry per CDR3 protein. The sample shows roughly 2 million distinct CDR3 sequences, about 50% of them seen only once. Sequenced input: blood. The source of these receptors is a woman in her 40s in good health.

CDR3 region: CASSPLAVDNEQFF. The CDR3 coding sequence is TGTGCCAGCAGTCCACTAGCGGTTGACAATGAGCAGTTCTTC. V usage is TRBV12-3 or TRBV12-4 and J usage is TRBJ2-1, with TRBD2 matching 8 bases. The J segment lost 5 bases and the V segment lost 5 bases, leaving 5 bases of the junction unmatched. This CDR3 has 14 amino acids.

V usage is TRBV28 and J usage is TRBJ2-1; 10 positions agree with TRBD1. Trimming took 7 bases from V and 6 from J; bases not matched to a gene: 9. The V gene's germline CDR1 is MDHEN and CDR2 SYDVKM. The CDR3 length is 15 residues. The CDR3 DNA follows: TGTGCCAGCAAGGGAGGAGGGACAGGGGTCAATGAGCAGTTCTTC. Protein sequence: CASKGGGTGVNEQFF.

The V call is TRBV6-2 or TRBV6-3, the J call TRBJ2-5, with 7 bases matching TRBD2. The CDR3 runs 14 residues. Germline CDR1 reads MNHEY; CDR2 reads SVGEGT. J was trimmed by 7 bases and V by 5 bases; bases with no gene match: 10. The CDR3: CASSALPREGTQYF. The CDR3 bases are TGTGCCAGCAGTGCCCTACCTAGGGAGGGGACCCAGTACTTC.

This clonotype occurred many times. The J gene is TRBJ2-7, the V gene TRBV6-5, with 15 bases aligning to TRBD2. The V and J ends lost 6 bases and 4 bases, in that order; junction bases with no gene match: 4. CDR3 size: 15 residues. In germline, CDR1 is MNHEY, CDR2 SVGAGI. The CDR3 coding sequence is TGTGCCAGCAGCCCCGGGACTAGCGGGGGGTACGAGCAGTACTTC. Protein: CASSPGTSGGYEQYF.

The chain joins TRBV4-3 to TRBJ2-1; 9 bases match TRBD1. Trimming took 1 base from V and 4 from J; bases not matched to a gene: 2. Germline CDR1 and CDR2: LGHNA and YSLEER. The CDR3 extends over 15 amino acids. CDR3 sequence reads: CASSQAGTGYNEQFF. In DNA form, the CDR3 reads TGCGCCAGCAGCCAAGCCGGGACAGGGTACAATGAGCAGTTCTTC.

DNA of the CDR3: TGTGCCAGCACCAGACCCAAACAGACGAGAAGGGGGTACTTC. Translating it yields CASTRPKQTRRGYF. This rearrangement joins TRBV27 to TRBJ2-5; D possibly corresponds to TRBD1 (5 bases). V was shortened by 7 bases and J by 13 bases, with 25 bases between the two germline ends. The CDR3 runs 14 residues. Germline V gives CDR1 MNHEY, CDR2 SMNVEV (reference sequence).

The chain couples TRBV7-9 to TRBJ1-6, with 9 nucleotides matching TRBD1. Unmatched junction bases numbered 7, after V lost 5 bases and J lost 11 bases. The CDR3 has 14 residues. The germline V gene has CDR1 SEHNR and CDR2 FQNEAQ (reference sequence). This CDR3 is CASSEQGARPPLHF. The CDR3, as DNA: TGTGCCAGCAGCGAACAGGGGGCGCGGCCACCCCTCCACTTT.

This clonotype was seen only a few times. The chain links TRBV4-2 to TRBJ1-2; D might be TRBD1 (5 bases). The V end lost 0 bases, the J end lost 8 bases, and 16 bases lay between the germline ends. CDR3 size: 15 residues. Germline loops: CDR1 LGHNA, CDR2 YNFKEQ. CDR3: CASSQDWSGGRGYTF. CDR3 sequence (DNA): TGTGCCAGCAGCCAAGATTGGTCGGGGGGTCGGGGCTACACCTTC.

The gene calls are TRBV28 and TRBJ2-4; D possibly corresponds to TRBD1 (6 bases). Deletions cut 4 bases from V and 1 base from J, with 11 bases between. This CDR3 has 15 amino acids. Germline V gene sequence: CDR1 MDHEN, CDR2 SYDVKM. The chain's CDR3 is CASSWGTTAKNIQYF. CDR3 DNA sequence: TGTGCCAGCAGTTGGGGGACAACCGCCAAAAACATTCAGTACTTC.

As DNA, the CDR3 is TGCAGCGTGTTAGGCAGGGGGCGAAACAATGAGCAGTTCTTC. Its translation is CSVLGRGRNNEQFF. The chain is built from TRBV29-1 and TRBJ2-1; TRBD1 matches at 8 bases. Germline lookup yields CDR1 SQVTM and CDR2 ANQGSEA. The CDR3 is made up of 14 amino acids. Losses at the gene ends were 6 bases for V and 5 bases for J; bases not matched to a gene: 9.

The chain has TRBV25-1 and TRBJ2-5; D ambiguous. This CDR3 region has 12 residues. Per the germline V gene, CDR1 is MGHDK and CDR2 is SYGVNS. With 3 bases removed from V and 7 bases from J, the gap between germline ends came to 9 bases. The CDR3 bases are TGTGCCAGCAGTGATAGTGCAGGGACCCAGTACTTC. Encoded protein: CASSDSAGTQYF.

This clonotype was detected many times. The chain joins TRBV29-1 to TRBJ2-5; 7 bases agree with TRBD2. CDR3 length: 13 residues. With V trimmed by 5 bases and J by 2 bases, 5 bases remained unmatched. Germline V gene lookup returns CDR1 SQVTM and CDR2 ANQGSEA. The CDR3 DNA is TGCAGCGTTCGCGGGAGAATACAAGAGACCCAGTACTTC. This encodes CSVRGRIQETQYF.

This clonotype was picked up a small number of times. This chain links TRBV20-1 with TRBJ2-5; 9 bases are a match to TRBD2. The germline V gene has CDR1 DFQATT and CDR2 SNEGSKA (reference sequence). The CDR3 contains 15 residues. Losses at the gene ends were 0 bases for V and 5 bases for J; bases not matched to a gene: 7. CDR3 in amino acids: CSARDLAGSGETQYF. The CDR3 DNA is TGCAGTGCTAGAGATCTAGCGGGGTCGGGGGAGACCCAGTACTTC.

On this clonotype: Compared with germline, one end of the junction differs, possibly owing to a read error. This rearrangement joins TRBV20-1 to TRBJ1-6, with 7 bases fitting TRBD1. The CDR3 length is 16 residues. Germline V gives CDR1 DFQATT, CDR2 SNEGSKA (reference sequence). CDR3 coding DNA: TGCAGTGCTAGATCCCCCCTGACAGGGTCAAGGTCACCCCCCCACTTT. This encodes CSARSPLTGSRSPPHF.

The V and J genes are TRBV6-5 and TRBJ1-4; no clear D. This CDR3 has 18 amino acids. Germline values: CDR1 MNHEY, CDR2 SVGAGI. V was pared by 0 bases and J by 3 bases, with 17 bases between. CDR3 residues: CASSYSYKAGGSNEKLFF. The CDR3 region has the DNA TGTGCCAGCAGTTACTCGTATAAGGCGGGTGGCTCTAATGAAAAACTGTTTTTT.

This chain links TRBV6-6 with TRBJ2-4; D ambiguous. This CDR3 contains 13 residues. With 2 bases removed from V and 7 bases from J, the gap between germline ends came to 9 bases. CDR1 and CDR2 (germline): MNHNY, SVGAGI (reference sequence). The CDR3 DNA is TGTGCCAGCAGTTACGAGGATACCAACATTCAGTACTTC. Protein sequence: CASSYEDTNIQYF.

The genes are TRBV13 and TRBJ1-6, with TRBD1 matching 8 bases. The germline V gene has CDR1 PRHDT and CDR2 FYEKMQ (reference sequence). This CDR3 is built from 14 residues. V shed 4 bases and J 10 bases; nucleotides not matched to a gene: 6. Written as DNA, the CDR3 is TGTGCCAGCAGCTCAACCGGGACAGGCTCACCCCTCCACTTT. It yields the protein CASSSTGTGSPLHF.

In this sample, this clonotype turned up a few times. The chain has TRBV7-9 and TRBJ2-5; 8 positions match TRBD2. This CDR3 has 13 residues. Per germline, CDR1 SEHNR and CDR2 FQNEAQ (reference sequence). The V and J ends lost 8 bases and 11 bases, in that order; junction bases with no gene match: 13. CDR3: CASGATSVWEQYF. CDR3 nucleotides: TGTGCCAGCGGGGCGACTAGCGTGTGGGAGCAGTACTTC.

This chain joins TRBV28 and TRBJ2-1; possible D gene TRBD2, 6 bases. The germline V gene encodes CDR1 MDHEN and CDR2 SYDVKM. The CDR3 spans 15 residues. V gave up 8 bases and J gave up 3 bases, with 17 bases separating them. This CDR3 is CASLRVGGGYNEQFF. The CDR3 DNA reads TGTGCCAGCCTCAGAGTTGGGGGAGGCTACAATGAGCAGTTCTTC.

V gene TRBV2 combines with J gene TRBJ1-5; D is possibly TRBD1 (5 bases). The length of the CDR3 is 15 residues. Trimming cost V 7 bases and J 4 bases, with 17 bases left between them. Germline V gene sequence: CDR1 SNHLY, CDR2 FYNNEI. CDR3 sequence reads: CASNSRGYENQPQHF. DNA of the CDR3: TGTGCCAGCAATAGCCGGGGGTATGAGAATCAGCCCCAGCATTTT.

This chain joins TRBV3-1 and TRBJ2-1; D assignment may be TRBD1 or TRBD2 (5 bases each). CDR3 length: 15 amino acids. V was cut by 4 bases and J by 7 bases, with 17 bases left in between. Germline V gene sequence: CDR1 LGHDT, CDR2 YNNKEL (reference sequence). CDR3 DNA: TGTGCCAGCAGCCCCCACGGGACGGCTTCGAATGAGCAGTTCTTC. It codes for CASSPHGTASNEQFF.

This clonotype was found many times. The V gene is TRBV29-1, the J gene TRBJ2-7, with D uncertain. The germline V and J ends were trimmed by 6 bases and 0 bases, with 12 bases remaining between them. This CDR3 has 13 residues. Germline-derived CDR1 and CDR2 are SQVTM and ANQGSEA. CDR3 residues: CSVGPEHSYEQYF. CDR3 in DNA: TGCAGCGTAGGGCCCGAACACTCCTACGAGCAGTACTTC.

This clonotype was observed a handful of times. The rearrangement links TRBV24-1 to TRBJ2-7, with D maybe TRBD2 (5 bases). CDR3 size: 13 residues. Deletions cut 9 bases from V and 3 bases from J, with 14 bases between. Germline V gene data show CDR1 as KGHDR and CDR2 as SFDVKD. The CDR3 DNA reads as TGTGCCACCTCTAGCCAATCCTTCTACGAGCAGTACTTC. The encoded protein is CATSSQSFYEQYF.

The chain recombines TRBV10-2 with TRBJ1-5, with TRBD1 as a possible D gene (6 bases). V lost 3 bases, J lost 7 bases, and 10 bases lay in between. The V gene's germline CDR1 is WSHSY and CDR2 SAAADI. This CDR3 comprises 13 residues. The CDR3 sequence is CASSDKRGQPQHF. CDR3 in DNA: TGCGCCAGCAGTGATAAGAGGGGGCAGCCCCAGCATTTT.

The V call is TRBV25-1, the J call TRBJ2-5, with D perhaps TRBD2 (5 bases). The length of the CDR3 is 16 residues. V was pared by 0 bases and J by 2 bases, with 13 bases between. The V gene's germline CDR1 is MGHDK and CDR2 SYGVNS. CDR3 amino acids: CASSEYGRGQQETQYF. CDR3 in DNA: TGTGCCAGCAGTGAATACGGAAGAGGGCAGCAAGAGACCCAGTACTTC.

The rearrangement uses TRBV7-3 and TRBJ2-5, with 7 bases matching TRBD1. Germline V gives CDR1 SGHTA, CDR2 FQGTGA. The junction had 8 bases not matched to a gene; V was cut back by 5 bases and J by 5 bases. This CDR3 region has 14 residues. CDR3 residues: CASSKQGLGETQYF. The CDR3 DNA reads TGTGCCAGCAGCAAACAGGGGCTAGGGGAGACCCAGTACTTC.

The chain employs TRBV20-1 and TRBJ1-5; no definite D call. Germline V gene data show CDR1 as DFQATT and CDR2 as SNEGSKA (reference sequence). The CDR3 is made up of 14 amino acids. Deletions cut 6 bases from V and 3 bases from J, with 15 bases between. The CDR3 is CSAATHSYNQPQHF. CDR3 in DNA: TGCAGTGCCGCAACACACAGCTACAATCAGCCCCAGCATTTT.

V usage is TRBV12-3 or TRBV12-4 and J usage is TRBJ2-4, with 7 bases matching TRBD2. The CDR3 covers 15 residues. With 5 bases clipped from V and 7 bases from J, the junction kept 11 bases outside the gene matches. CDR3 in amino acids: CASSTPGLPRNIQYF. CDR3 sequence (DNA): TGTGCCAGCAGTACCCCGGGACTACCACGGAACATTCAGTACTTC.

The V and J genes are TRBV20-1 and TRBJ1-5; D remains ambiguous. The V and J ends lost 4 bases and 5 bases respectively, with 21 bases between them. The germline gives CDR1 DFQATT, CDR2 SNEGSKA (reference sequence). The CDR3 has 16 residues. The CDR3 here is CSAISPFGVMDQPQHF. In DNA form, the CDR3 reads TGCAGTGCTATAAGCCCCTTCGGGGTTATGGATCAGCCCCAGCATTTT.

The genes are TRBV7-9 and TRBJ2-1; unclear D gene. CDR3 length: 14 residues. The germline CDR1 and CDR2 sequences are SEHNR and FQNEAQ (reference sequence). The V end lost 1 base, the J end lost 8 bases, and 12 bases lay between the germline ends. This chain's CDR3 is CASSLVAYSDEQFF. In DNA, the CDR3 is TGTGCCAGCAGCTTAGTAGCATACTCCGATGAGCAGTTCTTC.

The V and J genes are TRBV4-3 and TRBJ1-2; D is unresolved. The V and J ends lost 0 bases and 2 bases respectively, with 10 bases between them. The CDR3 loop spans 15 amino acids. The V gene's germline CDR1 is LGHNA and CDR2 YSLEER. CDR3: CASSQEGSKNYGYTF. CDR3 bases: TGCGCCAGCAGCCAAGAGGGATCCAAGAACTATGGCTACACCTTC.

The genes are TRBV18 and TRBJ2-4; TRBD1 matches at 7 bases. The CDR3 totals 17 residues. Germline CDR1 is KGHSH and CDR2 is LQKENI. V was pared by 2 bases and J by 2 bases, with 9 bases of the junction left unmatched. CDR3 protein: CASSPATGARTKNIQYF. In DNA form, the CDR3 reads TGTGCCAGCTCACCAGCCACAGGGGCTAGGACCAAAAACATTCAGTACTTC.